Detailed here is one T cell receptor (beta chain). What it recognizes is unknown. The assay was immunoSEQ multiplex PCR, and TCRdb's table has in-frame clones only and misses some. The repertoire holds tens of thousands of clones, with approximately 83% as singletons. The data originate from a study of T cells in localized non-small cell lung cancer. Study findings and constraints: Higher adjacent-lung clonality was associated with shorter survival. Heterogeneity cannot be ruled out, as sequencing used one tumor region only.

There are 14 residues in the CDR3. The V gene's germline CDR1 is SGHRS and CDR2 YFSETQ. V was cut by 2 bases and J by 3 bases, with 11 bases left in between. This clonotype was obtained from a female donor over 55 with stage II squamous cell lung carcinoma. Sequenced here: peripheral blood, sampled before any cancer treatment. The chain couples TRBV5-1 to TRBJ1-1, with TRBD1 as a possible D gene (6 bases). CDR3 in DNA: TGCGCCAGCAGCTTCGGGGGCGGGGACACTGAAGCTTTCTTT. It codes for CASSFGGGDTEAFF.